The clone carrying this T cell receptor beta chain was observed a handful of times. The entry originates in a study of blood T cell repertoires in COVID-19. As for the study in general: PBMCs, B-cell-depleted T cells, or T cells provided the cDNA or gDNA that made up the material.

Profiling relied on immunoSEQ multiplex PCR, and the TCRdb table lists in-frame clones only, not all of them. The top ten hold more than 9% of the sample, which has about 220,000 clones, 84% seen once. Germline values: CDR1 KGHSH, CDR2 LQKENI. CDR3 length equals 12 residues. Trimming removed 3 bases at V and 5 bases at J, with 8 bases between. The rearrangement joins TRBV18 to TRBJ2-7; D may be TRBD2 (6 bases). This TCR derives from a man aged 45 to 65 with active or convalescent COVID-19. Material for sequencing was peripheral blood. DNA for the CDR3: TGTGCCAGCTCACCGGCGGGGAACGAGCAGTACTTC. Its translation is CASSPAGNEQYF.